These 32 T cell receptor beta chains originate from one sample sequenced in a study of T cells after yellow fever vaccination (dated by TCRdb to the late 2010s). The sample's treatment or condition, from its label and the paper: live attenuated yellow fever vaccine strain. The library was produced with 5' RACE. Instrument used: Illumina NovaSeq 6000. TCRdb cleaned the public reads at Q25 with fastp, built clones with MiXCR and kept in-frame beta chains. Merged by CDR3 protein, the rows form single entries marked with the most common genes and DNA. Within this sample are 250,000 or so distinct CDR3 sequences, with roughly 3.5% of them counted one time only. The ten biggest clones cover around 19% of the sample. The sequences come from PBMCs, collected 15 days after the yellow fever booster vaccination. The receptors originated from a man aged 18 to 30 who received the YFV17D yellow fever vaccine.

This clonotype appeared many times. V usage is TRBV12-3 or TRBV12-4 and J usage is TRBJ1-1; D unresolved. The CDR3 has 14 residues. Trimming stripped 3 bases from V and 1 base from J, with 9 bases between. The CDR3 sequence: CASSFMIRNTEAFF. CDR3 nucleotides: TGTGCCAGCAGTTTTATGATCAGGAACACTGAAGCTTTCTTT.

In this sample, this clonotype turned up many times. The genes are TRBV20-1 and TRBJ2-3; D is tentatively TRBD1 or TRBD2 (5 bases each). V lost 5 bases, J lost 10 bases, and 25 bases lay in between. Germline V CDR1 and CDR2: DFQATT, SNEGSKA (reference sequence). CDR3 length equals 15 residues. The CDR3 coding sequence is TGCAGTGCTCCCGGTTCGGGGCGGACGTTAACGCCGCAGTATTTT. Translated: CSAPGSGRTLTPQYF.

This clonotype was recorded many times. The V gene is TRBV7-2, the J gene TRBJ2-2; no definite D call. The CDR3 length is 13 residues. V lost 2 bases, J lost 6 bases, and 7 bases lay in between. Germline V gene sequence: CDR1 SGHTA, CDR2 FQGNSA. In nucleotides, the CDR3 is TGTGCCAGCAGCTTAAAGTCGGCCGGGGAGCTGTTTTTT. Amino acids: CASSLKSAGELFF.

This clonotype has at least ten counts. The chain recombines TRBV6-2 or TRBV6-3 with TRBJ1-1; the D is unclear. This CDR3 has 13 amino acids. CDR1 and CDR2 from the germline V gene are MNHEY and SVGEGT. V was cut by 6 bases and J by 4 bases, with 12 bases left in between. CDR3 sequence reads: CASRPRGGTEAFF. As DNA, the CDR3 is TGTGCCAGCAGGCCTCGGGGAGGCACTGAAGCTTTCTTT.

The chain links TRBV19 to TRBJ1-5, with 7 bases matching TRBD1. The ends lost 3 bases at V and 5 bases at J; junction bases unmatched: 10. The CDR3 totals 16 residues. Germline CDR1 is LNHDA and CDR2 is SQIVND (reference sequence). The CDR3 DNA sequence: TGTGCCAGTAGTATTCTGACAGGGCGGTGGGATCAGCCCCAGCATTTT. Amino acids: CASSILTGRWDQPQHF.

The chain carries TRBV20-1 and TRBJ2-3; a possible D gene is TRBD2 (6 bases). CDR1 is DFQATT and CDR2 is SNEGSKA in the germline V gene (reference sequence). V lost 5 bases to trimming and J lost 4 bases, with 19 bases between them. The CDR3 has 15 residues. CDR3 sequence (DNA): TGCAGTGCTCCTACTAGCCCGGGAAGGCCAGATACGCAGTATTTT. It encodes CSAPTSPGRPDTQYF.

This clonotype was recorded many times. The chain recombines TRBV6-1 with TRBJ2-7; D uncertain. V was trimmed by 3 bases and J by 7 bases, leaving 13 bases between them. Germline V CDR1 and CDR2: MNHNS, SASEGT. CDR3 size: 13 residues. The CDR3 spells CASSDMARNEQYF. In DNA form, the CDR3 reads TGTGCCAGCAGTGATATGGCCCGGAATGAGCAGTACTTC.

This clonotype was found many times. The V gene is TRBV15, the J gene TRBJ1-1; D not certain. In germline, CDR1 is LNHNV, CDR2 YYDKDF (reference sequence). The CDR3 totals 12 residues. V lost 0 bases, J lost 4 bases, and 3 bases lay in between. CDR3 nucleotides: TGTGCCACCAGCAGAGAGTCCACTGAAGCTTTCTTT. Its translation: CATSRESTEAFF.

This clonotype was picked up many times. The chain combines TRBV5-1 with TRBJ1-2; D is unclear. CDR1 is SGHRS, CDR2 YFSETQ, per germline. Deletions cut 0 bases from V and 8 bases from J, with 8 bases between. There are 12 residues in the CDR3. CDR3 sequence reads: CASSLVGNGYTF. CDR3 DNA sequence: TGCGCCAGCAGCTTGGTAGGAAACGGCTACACCTTC.

This clonotype has ten or more counts. This rearrangement joins TRBV10-3 to TRBJ2-5, with a possible D match to TRBD2 (6 bases). Germline CDR1 is ENHRY and CDR2 is SYGVKD. V lost 4 bases and J 5 bases, leaving 14 bases between the germline ends. The length of the CDR3 is 14 residues. The CDR3 protein is CAISGSRGGETQYF. The CDR3 DNA reads as TGTGCCATCAGTGGTTCACGGGGAGGCGAGACCCAGTACTTC.

This clonotype was observed many times. V is TRBV20-1 and J is TRBJ2-7; TRBD2 aligns across 10 bases. The CDR3 length is 14 residues. Per germline, CDR1 DFQATT and CDR2 SNEGSKA (reference sequence). The V and J ends lost 1 base and 3 bases, in that order; junction bases with no gene match: 3. The CDR3 loop is CSARAGLAIYEQYF. Written as DNA, the CDR3 is TGCAGTGCTAGAGCGGGACTAGCGATCTACGAGCAGTACTTC.

This clonotype was recorded at least ten times. The genes are TRBV20-1 and TRBJ2-3; 8 bases are shared with TRBD2. Germline-derived CDR1 and CDR2 are DFQATT and SNEGSKA (reference sequence). V dropped 2 bases and J dropped 4; count of bases not matched to a gene: 14. The CDR3 runs to 17 residues. CDR3 in amino acids: CSARLLTPGLVADTQYF. DNA for the CDR3: TGCAGTGCTAGACTCCTCACCCCGGGACTAGTGGCAGATACGCAGTATTTT.

Remarks on this clonotype: Possible read error: a much larger clone is one base away. The V and J genes are TRBV10-3 and TRBJ1-5, with D maybe TRBD1 (6 bases). The CDR3 length is 14 residues. The germline CDR1 and CDR2 sequences are ENHRY and SYGVKD. The V and J ends lost 11 bases and 2 bases respectively, with 16 bases between them. The CDR3 is CAGSQGVGNQPQHF. For the CDR3, the DNA is TGTGCCGGCTCACAGGGTGTGGGCAATCAGCCCCAGCATTTT.

This clonotype has a count of ten or more. This chain uses TRBV5-4 with TRBJ2-7; 7 positions match TRBD1. J was trimmed by 1 base and V by 6 bases; bases with no gene match: 4. Per germline, CDR1 SGHNT and CDR2 YYREEE (reference sequence). This CDR3 contains 13 residues. The chain's CDR3 is CASNRDRSYEQYF. The CDR3 DNA reads as TGTGCCAGCAACCGGGACAGATCCTACGAGCAGTACTTC. The full variable domain, rest sourced from reference TRBV5-4 and TRBJ2-7, is ETGVTQSPTHLIKTRGQQVTLRCSSQSGHNTVSWYQQALGQGPQFIFQYYREEENGRGNFPPRFSGLQFPNYSSELNVNALELDDSALYLCASNRDRSYEQYFGPGTRLTVT.

This clonotype was seen at least ten times. V gene TRBV20-1 combines with J gene TRBJ2-2, with D perhaps matching TRBD1 (5 bases). In germline, CDR1 is DFQATT, CDR2 SNEGSKA (reference sequence). The V and J ends lost 3 bases and 8 bases respectively, with 10 bases between them. There are 12 residues in the CDR3. DNA for the CDR3: TGCAGTGCTAGTTCCAGGGTGGGGGAGCTGTTTTTT. Translation gives CSASSRVGELFF.

This clonotype has ten or more counts. The rearrangement uses TRBV4-2 and TRBJ1-1; 11 bases fit TRBD1. J lost 5 bases, V lost 1 base, and 6 bases had no gene match. The CDR3 covers 16 residues. Germline V lookup: CDR1 LGHNA, CDR2 YNFKEQ. The CDR3 coding sequence is TGTGCCAGCAGCCAAGCCGGGACAGGGGGTTGGACTGAAGCTTTCTTT. This translates into CASSQAGTGGWTEAFF.

This clonotype was seen ten or more times. The chain uses TRBV20-1 and TRBJ2-2; D is possibly TRBD2 (5 bases). V was cut by 0 bases and J by 1 base, with 9 bases left in between. Per the germline V gene, CDR1 is DFQATT and CDR2 is SNEGSKA (reference sequence). The CDR3 has 15 amino acids. The CDR3 protein is CSARDLAENTGELFF. CDR3 nucleotides: TGCAGTGCTAGAGATCTAGCAGAGAACACCGGGGAGCTGTTTTTT.

This clonotype was detected many times. The chain recombines TRBV7-6 with TRBJ1-6, with D uncertain. Trimming took off 5 bases at V and 10 bases at J, with 12 bases between the two ends. Germline CDR1 and CDR2: SGHVS and FNYEAQ. The CDR3 has 13 amino acids. The CDR3 coding sequence is TGTGCCAGCAGCATAGGAACCACCTCACCCCTCCACTTT. Its translation: CASSIGTTSPLHF.

This clonotype was found a few times. V gene TRBV3-1 combines with J gene TRBJ1-2; D unclear. V lost 6 bases to trimming and J lost 4 bases, with 6 bases between them. CDR1 LGHDT and CDR2 YNNKEL come from the germline V gene (reference sequence). This CDR3 contains 11 residues. The CDR3 coding sequence is TGTGCCAGCAGAGCCGTCTATGGCTACACCTTC. It specifies CASRAVYGYTF.

This clonotype was observed many times. The chain uses TRBV5-1 and TRBJ2-3; 7 positions agree with TRBD1. Germline V CDR1 and CDR2: SGHRS, YFSETQ. The CDR3 has 15 residues. J gave up 4 bases and V 6 bases, and 11 bases lay outside the gene matches. In DNA, the CDR3 is TGCGCCAGCAAGCCAGGACAGGCTAACGCAGATACGCAGTATTTT. Protein: CASKPGQANADTQYF.

This rearrangement joins TRBV5-4 to TRBJ2-5; D is possibly TRBD2 (6 bases). From germline, CDR1 is SGHNT and CDR2 YYREEE (reference sequence). The length of the CDR3 is 15 residues. V was clipped by 0 bases and J by 3 bases, with 12 bases between them. In DNA, the CDR3 is TGTGCCAGCAGCTTGGCCGGGGCGGGAAAAGAGACCCAGTACTTC. This translates into CASSLAGAGKETQYF.

This clonotype was observed at least ten times. The genes are TRBV5-4 and TRBJ2-2; TRBD2 agrees at 12 bases. The length of the CDR3 is 15 residues. Germline-derived CDR1 and CDR2 are SGHNT and YYREEE (reference sequence). With V trimmed by 4 bases and J by 6 bases, 4 bases remained unmatched. CDR3 sequence reads: CASSPASGGAGELFF. The CDR3 nucleotides are TGTGCCAGCAGCCCCGCTAGCGGGGGGGCCGGGGAGCTGTTTTTT. The full variable domain, with the rest looked up from reference TRBV5-4 and TRBJ2-2, is ETGVTQSPTHLIKTRGQQVTLRCSSQSGHNTVSWYQQALGQGPQFIFQYYREEENGRGNFPPRFSGLQFPNYSSELNVNALELDDSALYLCASSPASGGAGELFFGEGSRLTVL.

In its sample, this clonotype was seen many times. This chain joins TRBV20-1 and TRBJ1-2, with D possibly matching TRBD1 (6 bases). The germline gives CDR1 DFQATT, CDR2 SNEGSKA (reference sequence). The CDR3 has 12 amino acids. Deletions cut 3 bases from V and 8 bases from J, with 13 bases between. CDR3 region: CSARIQGSGYTF. The CDR3 region has the DNA TGCAGTGCTAGGATACAGGGTAGCGGCTACACCTTC.

This clonotype has ten or more counts. V is TRBV20-1 and J is TRBJ2-1; unclear D gene. The CDR3 length is 15 residues. The V gene lost 0 bases and the J gene lost 0 bases, with 9 bases spanning the gap. Per germline, CDR1 DFQATT and CDR2 SNEGSKA (reference sequence). CDR3 DNA: TGCAGTGCTAGAGAGGAAACTCTCTCCTACAATGAGCAGTTCTTC. It is translated as CSAREETLSYNEQFF.

V gene TRBV7-9 combines with J gene TRBJ2-1, with 9 bases that match TRBD1. CDR1 is SEHNR and CDR2 is FQNEAQ in the germline V gene (reference sequence). V shed 4 bases, J shed 2 bases, and the junction held 3 bases outside the gene matches. The CDR3 runs to 15 residues. As DNA, the CDR3 is TGTGCCAGCAGCTCCTACAGGGGGCCCTACAATGAGCAGTTCTTC. Its protein is CASSSYRGPYNEQFF.

In this sample, this clonotype turned up many times. The rearrangement links TRBV5-4 to TRBJ2-5, with 10 bases matching TRBD1. This CDR3 region has 15 residues. Germline V CDR1 and CDR2: SGHNT, YYREEE (reference sequence). The trim removed 3 bases at V and 5 bases at J, leaving 7 bases unmatched. As DNA, the CDR3 is TGTGCCAGCAGCTCCACGGGACAGGGGATGGAGACCCAGTACTTC. Translating it yields CASSSTGQGMETQYF. Full variable domain (outside the CDR3, taken from reference TRBV5-4 and TRBJ2-5): ETGVTQSPTHLIKTRGQQVTLRCSSQSGHNTVSWYQQALGQGPQFIFQYYREEENGRGNFPPRFSGLQFPNYSSELNVNALELDDSALYLCASSSTGQGMETQYFGPGTRLLVL.

This clonotype was observed at least ten times. The V and J genes are TRBV4-3 and TRBJ2-1; a possible D gene is TRBD1 (7 bases). This CDR3 spans 16 amino acids. Per germline, CDR1 LGHNA and CDR2 YSLEER. Trimming took off 8 bases at V and 1 base at J, with 18 bases between the two ends. CDR3 in amino acids: CASGGPAGGSYNEQFF. The DNA for the CDR3 is TGCGCCAGCGGGGGACCGGCAGGGGGGTCCTACAATGAGCAGTTCTTC.

The sample holds many counts of this clonotype. The chain is built from TRBV5-4 and TRBJ2-3; a weak D match, TRBD1 (5 bases). The CDR3 is made up of 15 amino acids. Germline CDR1 reads SGHNT; CDR2 reads YYREEE (reference sequence). V lost 0 bases and J 0 bases, leaving 8 bases between the germline ends. The CDR3: CASSLEQGSTDTQYF. The CDR3 DNA reads TGTGCCAGCAGCTTGGAGCAGGGAAGCACAGATACGCAGTATTTT.

This clonotype was observed at least ten times. The chain employs TRBV20-1 and TRBJ2-1; D remains unclear. Deletions cut 0 bases from V and 5 bases from J, with 8 bases between. The CDR3 totals 13 residues. Germline lookup yields CDR1 DFQATT and CDR2 SNEGSKA (reference sequence). Here the CDR3 reads CSARDTTNNEQFF. CDR3 in DNA: TGCAGTGCTAGAGATACAACGAACAATGAGCAGTTCTTC.

This clonotype occurred many times. The rearrangement uses TRBV9 and TRBJ2-1; 7 bases match TRBD1. CDR3 size: 15 residues. From germline, CDR1 is SGDLS and CDR2 YYNGEE. V shed 1 base, J shed 8 bases, and the junction held 9 bases outside the gene matches. The CDR3 spells CASSVKFDRADEQFF. CDR3 bases: TGTGCCAGCAGCGTAAAGTTCGACAGGGCGGATGAGCAGTTCTTC.

This clonotype has a count of ten or more. This chain joins TRBV6-2 or TRBV6-3 and TRBJ2-7; 9 nucleotides agree with TRBD1. The CDR3 loop spans 18 amino acids. V lost 7 bases and J lost 7; bases outside the gene matches: 23. Germline CDR1 MNHEY, CDR2 SVGEGT. The CDR3 DNA reads TGTGCCAGCACCGCCGGCGAGAAGGTACCGGGACAGGGAAAAGAGCAGTACGTC. Protein product: CASTAGEKVPGQGKEQYV.

This clonotype has a count of ten or more. The chain couples TRBV12-3 or TRBV12-4 to TRBJ2-3; D could derive from TRBD1 or TRBD2 (5 bases each). The V and J ends lost 6 bases and 5 bases respectively, with 15 bases between them. The CDR3 runs to 14 residues. CDR3 sequence (DNA): TGTGCCAGCAGACCCGGGGCTAAGGGAGATACGCAGTATTTT. Translated: CASRPGAKGDTQYF.